The 12 T cell receptor beta chains in this list originate from one sample, sequenced in a study of control samples from healthy donors and cancer patients. TCRdb's copy holds only in-frame clones and misses some; the assay was immunoSEQ multiplex PCR. This sample carries roughly 80,000 clones, nearly 90% of them seen once, and the ten largest clones take 4.5% to 6%. The specimen was blood. The receptors shown here come from a woman aged 45-60 years in good health.

Notes on this clone: The same CDR3 can be traced to other DNA sequences in this sample. The V and J genes are TRBV5-1 and TRBJ1-1, with D hard to call. Germline values: CDR1 SGHRS, CDR2 YFSETQ. The V gene lost 2 bases and the J gene lost 1 base, with 6 bases spanning the gap. The CDR3 contains 13 residues. The CDR3, as DNA: TGCGCCAGCAGCTTTAGAGGGAACACTGAAGCTTTCTTT. Translating it yields CASSFRGNTEAFF.

The chain uses TRBV30 and TRBJ1-2; D unresolved. Trimming removed 2 bases at V and 6 bases at J, with 7 bases between. Germline-derived CDR1 and CDR2 are GTSNPN and SVGIG (reference sequence). The CDR3 has 11 residues. The CDR3, as DNA: TGTGCCTGGAGTAACATGGATGGCTACACCTTC. Its protein is CAWSNMDGYTF. Complete variable domain (other parts from reference TRBV30 and TRBJ1-2): SQTIHQWPATLVQPVGSPLSLECTVEGTSNPNLYWYRQAAGRGLQLLFYSVGIGQISSEVPQNLSASRPQDRQFILSSKKLLLSDSGFYLCAWSNMDGYTFGSGTRLTVV.

CDR3 sequence: CASSLALNNEQFF. CDR3 bases: TGCGCCAGCAGCTTGGCCCTGAACAATGAGCAGTTCTTC. The chain employs TRBV5-1 and TRBJ2-1, with D uncertain. The CDR3 loop spans 13 amino acids. The V and J ends lost 0 bases and 5 bases respectively, with 6 bases between them. The V gene's germline CDR1 is SGHRS and CDR2 YFSETQ.

CDR3 DNA sequence: TGTGCCAGCAGCTTTCGACGGGGGTCCTACGAGCAGTACTTC. Translating it yields CASSFRRGSYEQYF. The chain uses TRBV3-1 (or the pseudogene TRBV3-2) and TRBJ2-7, with a possible D match to TRBD2 (6 bases). Trimming left V 5 bases short and J 1 base short, with 12 bases between. There are 14 residues in the CDR3. Germline V gene lookup returns CDR1 LGHDT and CDR2 YNNKEL (reference sequence).

With regard to this clone: Other nucleotide sequences from this sample produce the same CDR3. The chain carries TRBV5-6 and TRBJ1-2; the D is unclear. V gave up 4 bases and J gave up 8 bases, with 15 bases separating them. Germline V gene data show CDR1 as SGHDT and CDR2 as YYEEEE. The CDR3 spans 13 residues. CDR3 sequence reads: CASSLKTSTGYTF. CDR3 coding DNA: TGTGCCAGCAGCCTCAAGACATCCACCGGCTACACCTTC.

The J gene is TRBJ2-1, the V gene TRBV4-2, with D perhaps matching TRBD2 (6 bases). Germline V gives CDR1 LGHNA, CDR2 YNFKEQ. The CDR3 sequence is 16 residues long. V lost 1 base, J lost 7 bases, and 17 bases lay in between. The CDR3 reads CASSQAFRDLKNEQFF. As DNA, the CDR3 is TGTGCCAGCAGCCAAGCTTTTAGGGACTTAAAAAATGAGCAGTTCTTC.

V and J are TRBV3-1 (or the pseudogene TRBV3-2) and TRBJ1-3, with a tentative D call TRBD1 (5 bases). CDR1 and CDR2 from the germline V gene are LGHDT and YNNKEL (reference sequence). The V end was cut by 0 bases, the J end by 2 bases, with 11 bases between. The length of the CDR3 is 16 residues. The CDR3 sequence is CASSQELAGPGNTIYF. DNA of the CDR3: TGTGCCAGCAGCCAAGAACTTGCAGGGCCTGGAAACACCATATATTTT.

The chain links TRBV5-1 to TRBJ2-3; TRBD1 is a possible D gene (7 bases). Looked up from germline, CDR1 is SGHRS and CDR2 is YFSETQ. V was trimmed by 6 bases and J by 0 bases, leaving 17 bases between them. The CDR3 has 16 amino acids. The CDR3 DNA is TGCGCCAGCACTCCCAGGGGGGTAATTAGCACAGATACGCAGTATTTT. Its protein product is CASTPRGVISTDTQYF.

This chain uses TRBV18 with TRBJ2-5; D possibly corresponds to TRBD2 (7 bases). Trimming took 5 bases from V and 5 from J, leaving 15 bases between them. CDR1 is KGHSH and CDR2 is LQKENI in the germline V gene. The CDR3 has 14 residues. The CDR3 protein is CASSFRRGGETQYF. CDR3 sequence (DNA): TGTGCCAGCTCATTTCGGAGGGGGGGGGAGACCCAGTACTTC.

This rearrangement joins TRBV2 to TRBJ1-2, with 9 nucleotides matching TRBD1. The V gene's germline CDR1 is SNHLY and CDR2 FYNNEI. Trimming cost V 5 bases and J 2 bases; bases outside gene matches: 3. CDR3 length equals 14 residues. The CDR3 here is CASSLQGANYGYTF. CDR3 bases: TGTGCCAGCAGTCTACAGGGGGCGAACTATGGCTACACCTTC.

The J gene is TRBJ2-2, the V gene TRBV30; D is unresolved. Trimming took 1 base from V and 6 from J, leaving 3 bases between them. Germline V gene data show CDR1 as GTSNPN and CDR2 as SVGIG (reference sequence). The CDR3 has 11 residues. The CDR3 bases are TGTGCCTGGAGTGGCGCCGGGGAGCTGTTTTTT. This gives the protein CAWSGAGELFF.

The J gene is TRBJ2-2, the V gene TRBV5-1; D call uncertain. Germline values: CDR1 SGHRS, CDR2 YFSETQ. V lost 2 bases to trimming and J lost 7 bases, with 3 bases between them. The CDR3 runs to 11 residues. The DNA of the CDR3 is TGCGCCAGCAGCTTCGGCGGGGAGCTGTTTTTT. This sequence encodes CASSFGGELFF.